The following is a T cell receptor beta chain sequence with its context. Amplification used 60 Vbeta primers and 13 Jbeta primers. The assay was immunoSEQ multiplex PCR, and TCRdb's table has in-frame clones only and misses some. The sample carries under 150,000 clones, around 78% recorded once. Per the germline V gene, CDR1 is LNHNV and CDR2 is YYDKDF (reference sequence). This CDR3 comprises 18 residues. Trimming removed 0 bases at V and 2 bases at J, with 17 bases between. The record originates from a study of cytomegalovirus exposure and HLA in healthy donors. The TCR comes from a woman between 45 and 65 years old in good health and CMV-seronegative. Sequences were obtained from PBMCs. This chain uses TRBV15 with TRBJ1-5, with D unresolved. The CDR3 here is CATSRDLRRSLGNQPQHF. CDR3 DNA sequence: TGTGCCACCAGCAGAGATTTACGGCGTAGCCTGGGCAATCAGCCCCAGCATTTT.